The 5 T cell receptor beta chains below were found in one sample sequenced in a study of blood T cell repertoires in COVID-19. The data were produced by immunoSEQ multiplex PCR, yet TCRdb's version contains in-frame clones alone and is incomplete. The top ten hold approximately 1.2% of the sample, which has 200,000 to 250,000 clones, 90% to 95% seen once. Sequencing was done on a sample of peripheral blood. Source of these receptors: a man aged 25 to 40 with acute or convalescent COVID-19.

This sequence joins TRBV11-2 and TRBJ1-3, with 8 bases identical to TRBD1. CDR3 length: 16 amino acids. The V gene's germline CDR1 is SGHAT and CDR2 FQNNGV. Germline trimming cut 3 bases from V and 4 bases from J; bases unmatched to any gene: 8. CDR3 region: CASSFPGGRTGNTIYF. The CDR3 DNA sequence: TGTGCCAGCAGCTTCCCAGGGGGCAGGACGGGAAACACCATATATTTT.

This chain uses TRBV19 with TRBJ2-1, with a weak D call TRBD2 (5 bases). Germline V CDR1 and CDR2: LNHDA, SQIVND (reference sequence). V gave up 1 base and J gave up 0 bases, with 10 bases separating them. This CDR3 is built from 16 residues. This CDR3 reads CASSIGLATSYNEQFF. The CDR3 nucleotides read TGTGCCAGTAGTATAGGGCTAGCCACCTCCTACAATGAGCAGTTCTTC.

This sequence joins TRBV15 and TRBJ2-2, with no clear D. The germline V gene encodes CDR1 LNHNV and CDR2 YYDKDF (reference sequence). This CDR3 is built from 14 residues. Trimming took off 0 bases at V and 6 bases at J, with 8 bases between the two ends. CDR3 in amino acids: CATSRDRGSGELFF. Here the CDR3 DNA reads TGTGCCACCAGCAGAGATAGAGGCTCCGGGGAGCTGTTTTTT.

The rearrangement links TRBV28 to TRBJ1-3; D uncertain. CDR1 is MDHEN, CDR2 SYDVKM, per germline. The CDR3 is made up of 14 amino acids. The V end was cut by 3 bases, the J end by 0 bases, with 6 bases between. The CDR3 nucleotides are TGTGCCAGCAGTTTTGGGCCCTCTGGAAACACCATATATTTT. Protein sequence: CASSFGPSGNTIYF.

CDR3 protein: CASNEGGNEKLFF. As DNA, the CDR3 is TGTGCCAGTAATGAGGGGGGGAATGAAAAACTGTTTTTT. The V and J genes are TRBV6-5 and TRBJ1-4, with D maybe TRBD1 (6 bases). The CDR3 contains 13 residues. The V end lost 9 bases, the J end lost 5 bases, and 13 bases lay between the germline ends. The germline V gene has CDR1 MNHEY and CDR2 SVGAGI.